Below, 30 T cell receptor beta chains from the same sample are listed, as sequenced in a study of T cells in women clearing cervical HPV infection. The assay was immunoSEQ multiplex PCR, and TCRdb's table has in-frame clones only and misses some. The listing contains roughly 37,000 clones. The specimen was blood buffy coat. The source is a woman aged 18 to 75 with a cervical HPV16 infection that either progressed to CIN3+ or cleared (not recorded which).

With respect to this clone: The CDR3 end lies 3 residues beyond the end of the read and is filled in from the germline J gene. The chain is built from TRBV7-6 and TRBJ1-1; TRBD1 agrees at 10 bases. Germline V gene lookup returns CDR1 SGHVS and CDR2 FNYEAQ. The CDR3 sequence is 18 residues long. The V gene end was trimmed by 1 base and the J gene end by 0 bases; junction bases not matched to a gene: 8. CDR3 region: CASSLVGQGSNMNTEAFF. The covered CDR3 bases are TGTGCCAGCAGCTTAGTGGGACAGGGGAGCAATATGAACACTGAA.

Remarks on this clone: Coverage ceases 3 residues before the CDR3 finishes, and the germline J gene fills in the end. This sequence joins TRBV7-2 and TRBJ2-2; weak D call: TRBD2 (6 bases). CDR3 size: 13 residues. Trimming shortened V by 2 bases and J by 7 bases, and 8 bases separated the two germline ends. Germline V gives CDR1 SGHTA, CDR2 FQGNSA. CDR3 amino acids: CASSLRRGGELFF. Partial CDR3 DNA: TGTGCCAGCAGCTTAAGGCGGGGCGGGGAG.

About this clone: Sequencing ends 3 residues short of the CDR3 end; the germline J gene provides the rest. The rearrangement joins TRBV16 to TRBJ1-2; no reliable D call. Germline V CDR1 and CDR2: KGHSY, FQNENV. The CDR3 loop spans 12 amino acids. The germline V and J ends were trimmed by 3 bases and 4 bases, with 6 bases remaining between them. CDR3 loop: CASSHEGYGYTF. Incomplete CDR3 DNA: TGTGCCAGCAGCCATGAAGGCTATGGC.

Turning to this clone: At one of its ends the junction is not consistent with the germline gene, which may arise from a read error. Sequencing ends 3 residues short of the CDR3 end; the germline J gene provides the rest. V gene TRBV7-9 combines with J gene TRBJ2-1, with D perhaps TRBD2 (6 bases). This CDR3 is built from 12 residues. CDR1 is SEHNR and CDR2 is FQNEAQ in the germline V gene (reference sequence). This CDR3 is CSSSVGGNEQFF. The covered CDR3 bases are TGTTCCAGCAGCGTAGGAGGGAATGAG.

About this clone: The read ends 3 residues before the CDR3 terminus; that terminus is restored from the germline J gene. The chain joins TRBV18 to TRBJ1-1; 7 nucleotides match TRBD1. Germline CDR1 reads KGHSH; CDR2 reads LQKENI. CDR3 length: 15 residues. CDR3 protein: CASSPEGAPGEEAFF. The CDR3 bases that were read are TGTGCCAGCTCACCAGAGGGGGCACCAGGGGAGGAA.

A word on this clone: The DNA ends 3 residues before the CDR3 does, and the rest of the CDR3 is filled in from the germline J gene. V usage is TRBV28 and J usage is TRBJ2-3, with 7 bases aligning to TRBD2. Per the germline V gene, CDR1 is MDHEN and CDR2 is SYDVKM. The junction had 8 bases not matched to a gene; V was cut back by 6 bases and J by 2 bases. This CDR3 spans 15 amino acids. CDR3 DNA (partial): TGTGCCAGCAGCTTTAGCGGGCTCAACACAGATACG. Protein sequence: CASSFSGLNTDT. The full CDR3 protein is CASSFSGLNTDTQYF.

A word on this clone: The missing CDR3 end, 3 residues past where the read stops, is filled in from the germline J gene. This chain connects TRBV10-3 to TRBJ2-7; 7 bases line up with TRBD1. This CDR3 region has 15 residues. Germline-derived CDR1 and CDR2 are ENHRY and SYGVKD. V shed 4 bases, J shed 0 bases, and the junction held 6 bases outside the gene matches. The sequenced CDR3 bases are TGTGCCATCAGTGCCGGGACAGCCGTCTCCTACGAG. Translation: CAISAGTAVSYE. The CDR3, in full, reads CAISAGTAVSYEQYF.

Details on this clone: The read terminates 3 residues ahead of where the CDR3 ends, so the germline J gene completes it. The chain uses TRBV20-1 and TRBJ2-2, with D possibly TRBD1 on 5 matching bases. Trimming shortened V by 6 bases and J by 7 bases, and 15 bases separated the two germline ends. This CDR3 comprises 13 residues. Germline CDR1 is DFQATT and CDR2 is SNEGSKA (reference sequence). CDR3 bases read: TGCAGTGCCCGAATCAGGGCGGACGGGGAG. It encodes CSARIRADGE. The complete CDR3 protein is CSARIRADGELFF.

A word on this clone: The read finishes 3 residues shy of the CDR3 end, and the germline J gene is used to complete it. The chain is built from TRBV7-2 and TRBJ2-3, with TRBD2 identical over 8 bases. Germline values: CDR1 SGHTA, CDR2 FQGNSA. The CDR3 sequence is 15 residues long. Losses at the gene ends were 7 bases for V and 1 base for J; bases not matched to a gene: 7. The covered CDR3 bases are TGTGCCAGCACCCCGGGAGCGGGAGGCACAGATACG. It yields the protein CASTPGAGGTDT. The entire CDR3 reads CASTPGAGGTDTQYF.

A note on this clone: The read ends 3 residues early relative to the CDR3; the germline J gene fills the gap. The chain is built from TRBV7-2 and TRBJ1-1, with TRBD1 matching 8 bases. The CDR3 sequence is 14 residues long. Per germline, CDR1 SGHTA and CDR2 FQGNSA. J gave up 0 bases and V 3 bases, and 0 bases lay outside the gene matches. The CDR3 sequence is CASSLTGVNTEAFF. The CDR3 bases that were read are TGTGCCAGCAGCTTGACAGGGGTGAACACTGAA.

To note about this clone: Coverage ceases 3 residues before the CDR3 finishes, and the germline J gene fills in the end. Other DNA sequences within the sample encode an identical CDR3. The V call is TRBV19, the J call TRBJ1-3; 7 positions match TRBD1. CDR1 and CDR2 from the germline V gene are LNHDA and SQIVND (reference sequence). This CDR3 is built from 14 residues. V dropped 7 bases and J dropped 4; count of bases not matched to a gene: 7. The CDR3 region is CASTGRGTGNTIYF. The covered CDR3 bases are TGTGCCAGTACGGGCAGGGGGACCGGAAACACC.

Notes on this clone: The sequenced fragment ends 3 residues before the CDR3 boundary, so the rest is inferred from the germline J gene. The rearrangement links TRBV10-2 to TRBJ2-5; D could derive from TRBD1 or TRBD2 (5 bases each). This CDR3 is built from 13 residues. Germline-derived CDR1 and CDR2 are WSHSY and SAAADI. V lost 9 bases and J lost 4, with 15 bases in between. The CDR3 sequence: CASGRERGETQYF. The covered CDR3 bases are TGCGCCAGTGGCAGGGAGAGGGGAGAGACC.

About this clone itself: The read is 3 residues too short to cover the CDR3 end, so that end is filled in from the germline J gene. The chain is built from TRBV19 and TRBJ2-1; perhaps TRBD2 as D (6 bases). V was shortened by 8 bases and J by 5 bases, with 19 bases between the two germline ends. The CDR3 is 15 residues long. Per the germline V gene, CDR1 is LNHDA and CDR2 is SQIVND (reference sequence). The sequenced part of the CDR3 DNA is TGTGCCAGTGGAATAACTAGCCAAGACCACAATGAG. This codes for CASGITSQDHNE. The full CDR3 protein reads CASGITSQDHNEQFF.

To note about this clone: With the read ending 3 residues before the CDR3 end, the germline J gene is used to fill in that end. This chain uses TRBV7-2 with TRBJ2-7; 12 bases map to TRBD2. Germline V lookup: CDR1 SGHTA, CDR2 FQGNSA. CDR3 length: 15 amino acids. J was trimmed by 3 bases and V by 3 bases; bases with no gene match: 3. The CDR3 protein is CASSLGTSGYYEQYF. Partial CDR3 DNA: TGTGCCAGCAGCTTGGGGACTAGCGGGTACTACGAG.

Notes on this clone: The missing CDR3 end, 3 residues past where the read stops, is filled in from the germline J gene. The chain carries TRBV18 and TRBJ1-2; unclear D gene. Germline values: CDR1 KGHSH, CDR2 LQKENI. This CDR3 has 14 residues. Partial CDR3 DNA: TGTGCCAGCTCACCAGCTTACCAGGCCTCCGAC. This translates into CASSPAYQASD. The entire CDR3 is CASSPAYQASDYTF.

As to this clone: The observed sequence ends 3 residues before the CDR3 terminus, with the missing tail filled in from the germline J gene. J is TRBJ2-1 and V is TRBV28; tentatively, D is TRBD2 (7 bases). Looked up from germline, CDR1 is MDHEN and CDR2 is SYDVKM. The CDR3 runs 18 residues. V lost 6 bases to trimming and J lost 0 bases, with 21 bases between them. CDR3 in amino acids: CASRYPTGRGSSYNEQFF. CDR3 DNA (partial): TGTGCCAGCAGGTACCCAACAGGGAGGGGGAGCTCCTACAATGAG.

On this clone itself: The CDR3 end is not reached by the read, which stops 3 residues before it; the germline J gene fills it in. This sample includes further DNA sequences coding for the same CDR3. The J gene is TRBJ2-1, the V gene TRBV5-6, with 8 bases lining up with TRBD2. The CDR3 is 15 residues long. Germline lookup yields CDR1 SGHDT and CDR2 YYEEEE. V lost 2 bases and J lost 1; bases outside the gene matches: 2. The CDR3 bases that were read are TGTGCCAGCAGCTTTACTAGCGGATCCTACAATGAG. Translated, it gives CASSFTSGSYNE. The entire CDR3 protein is CASSFTSGSYNEQFF.

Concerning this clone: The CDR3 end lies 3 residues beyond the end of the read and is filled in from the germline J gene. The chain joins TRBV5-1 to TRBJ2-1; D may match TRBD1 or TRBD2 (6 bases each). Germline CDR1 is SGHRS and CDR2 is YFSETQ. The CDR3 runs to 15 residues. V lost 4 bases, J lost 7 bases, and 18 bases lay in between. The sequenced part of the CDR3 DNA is TGCGCCAGCAGCAACAGGGAGGAGGGGAAGAATGAG. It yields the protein CASSNREEGKNE. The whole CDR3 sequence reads CASSNREEGKNEQFF.

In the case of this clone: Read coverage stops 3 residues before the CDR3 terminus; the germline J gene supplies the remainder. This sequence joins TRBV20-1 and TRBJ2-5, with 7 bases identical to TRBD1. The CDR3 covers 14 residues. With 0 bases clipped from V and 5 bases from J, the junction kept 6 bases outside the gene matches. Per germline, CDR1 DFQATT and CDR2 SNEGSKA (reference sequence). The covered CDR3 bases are TGCAGTGCTAGAGAAAGGGGGCGGAGGGAGACC. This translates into CSARERGRRET. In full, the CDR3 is CSARERGRRETQYF.

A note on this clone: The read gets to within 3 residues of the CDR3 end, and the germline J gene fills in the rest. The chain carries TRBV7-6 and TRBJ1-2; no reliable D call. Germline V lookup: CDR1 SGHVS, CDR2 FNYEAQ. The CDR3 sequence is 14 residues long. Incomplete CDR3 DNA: TGTGCCAGCAGCACCCTCAGCGGCTCCTACGAC. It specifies CASSTLSGSYD. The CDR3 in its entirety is CASSTLSGSYDYTF.

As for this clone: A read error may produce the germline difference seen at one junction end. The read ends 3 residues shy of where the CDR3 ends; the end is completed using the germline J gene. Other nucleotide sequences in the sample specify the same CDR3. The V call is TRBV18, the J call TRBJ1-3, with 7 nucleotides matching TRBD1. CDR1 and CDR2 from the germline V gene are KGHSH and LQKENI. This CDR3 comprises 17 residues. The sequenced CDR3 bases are TGTGCCAGCTCACCAAACCAGGGGGTGAGCTCTGGAAACACA. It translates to CASSPNQGVSSGNT. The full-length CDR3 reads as CASSPNQGVSSGNTIYF.

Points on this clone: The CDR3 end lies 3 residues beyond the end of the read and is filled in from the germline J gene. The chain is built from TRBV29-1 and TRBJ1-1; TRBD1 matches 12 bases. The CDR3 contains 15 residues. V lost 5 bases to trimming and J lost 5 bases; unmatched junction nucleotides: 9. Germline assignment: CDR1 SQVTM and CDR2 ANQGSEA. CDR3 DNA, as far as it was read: TGCAGCGTTACCGGGACAGGGGGCGCGATGACTGAA. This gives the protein CSVTGTGGAMTE. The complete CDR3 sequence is CSVTGTGGAMTEAFF.

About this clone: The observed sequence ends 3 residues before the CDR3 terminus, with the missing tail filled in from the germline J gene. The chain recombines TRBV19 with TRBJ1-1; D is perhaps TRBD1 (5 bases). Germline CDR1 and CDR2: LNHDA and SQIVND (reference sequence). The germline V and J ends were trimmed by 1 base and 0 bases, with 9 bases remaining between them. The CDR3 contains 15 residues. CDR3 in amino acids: CASSIGGAVNTEAFF. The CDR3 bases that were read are TGTGCCAGTAGTATAGGTGGGGCCGTGAACACTGAA.

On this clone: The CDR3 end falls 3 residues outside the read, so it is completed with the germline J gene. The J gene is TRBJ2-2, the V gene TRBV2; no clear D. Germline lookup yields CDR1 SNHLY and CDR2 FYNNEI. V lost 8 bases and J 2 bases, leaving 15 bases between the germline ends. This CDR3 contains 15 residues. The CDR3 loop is CASCVVAPNTGELFF. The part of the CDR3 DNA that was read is TGTGCCAGCTGTGTAGTAGCACCTAACACCGGGGAG.

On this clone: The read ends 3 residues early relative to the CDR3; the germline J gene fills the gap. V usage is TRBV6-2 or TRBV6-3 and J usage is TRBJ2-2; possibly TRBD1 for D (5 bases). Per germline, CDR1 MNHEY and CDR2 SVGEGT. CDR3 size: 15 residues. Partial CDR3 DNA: TGTGCCAGCAGTTGGGGTAGCTCTGGGGCCAACGTG. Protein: CASSWGSSGANV. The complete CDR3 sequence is CASSWGSSGANVLFF.

This CDR3 is CASSQGASNGFNEKLFF. Partial CDR3 DNA: TGCGCCAGCAGCCAAGGGGCCAGTAACGGTTTTAATGAAAAA. This chain joins TRBV4-1 and TRBJ1-4, with D unresolved. The CDR3 end is not reached by the read, which stops 3 residues before it; the germline J gene fills it in. The germline CDR1 and CDR2 sequences are MGHRA and YSYEKL. V was cut by 1 base and J by 4 bases, with 16 bases left in between. The CDR3 is 17 residues long.

CDR3 in amino acids: CASNLAGGMNTEAFF. The part of the CDR3 DNA that was read is TGTGCCAGTAATCTCGCAGGGGGCATGAACACTGAA. The chain employs TRBV19 and TRBJ1-1; 8 bases align to TRBD1. Coverage ceases 3 residues before the CDR3 finishes, and the germline J gene fills in the end. CDR1 and CDR2 (germline): LNHDA, SQIVND (reference sequence). V lost 7 bases to trimming and J lost 0 bases; unmatched junction nucleotides: 7. This CDR3 has 15 residues.

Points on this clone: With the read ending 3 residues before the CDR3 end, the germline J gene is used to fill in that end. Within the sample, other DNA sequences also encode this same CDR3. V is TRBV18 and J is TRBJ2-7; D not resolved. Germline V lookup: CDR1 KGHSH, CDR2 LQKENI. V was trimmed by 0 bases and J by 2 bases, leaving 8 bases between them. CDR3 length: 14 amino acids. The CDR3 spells CASSPPVTAYEQYF. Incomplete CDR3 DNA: TGTGCCAGCTCACCACCAGTTACAGCCTACGAG.

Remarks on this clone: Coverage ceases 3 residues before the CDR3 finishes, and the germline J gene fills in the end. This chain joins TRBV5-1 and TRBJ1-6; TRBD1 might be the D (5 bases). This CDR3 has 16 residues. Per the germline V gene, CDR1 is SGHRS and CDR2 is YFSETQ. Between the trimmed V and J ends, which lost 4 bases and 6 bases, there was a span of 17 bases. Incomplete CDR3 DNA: TGCGCCAGCAGCCCTCAATCAGGGCAGAGTAATTCACCC. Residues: CASSPQSGQSNSP. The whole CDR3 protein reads CASSPQSGQSNSPLHF.

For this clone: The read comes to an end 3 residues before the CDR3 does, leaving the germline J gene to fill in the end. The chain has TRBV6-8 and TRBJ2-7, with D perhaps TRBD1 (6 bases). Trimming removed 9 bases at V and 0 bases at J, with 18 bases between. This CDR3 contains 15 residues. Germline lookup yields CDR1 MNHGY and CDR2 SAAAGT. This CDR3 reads CARTKGDTISYEQYF. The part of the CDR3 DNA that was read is TGTGCCAGAACTAAAGGGGACACCATCTCCTACGAG.